Sequencing of this T cell receptor beta chain was carried out in a study of control samples from healthy donors and cancer patients. This clone has just a few counts. Germline V gene data show CDR1 as MGHRA and CDR2 as YSYEKL. This CDR3 comprises 14 residues. The V gene lost 5 bases and the J gene lost 0 bases, with 10 bases spanning the gap. Only in-frame clones appear in the TCRdb table, and some are missing; sequencing was by immunoSEQ multiplex PCR. The sample carries 100,000 to 150,000 clones, roughly 94% recorded once. Material: blood. The rearrangement links TRBV4-1 to TRBJ1-1; D uncertain. This receptor was taken from a young man in good health. The CDR3 region is CASSTYDMNTEAFF. CDR3 in DNA: TGCGCCAGCAGCACATACGACATGAACACTGAAGCTTTCTTT.